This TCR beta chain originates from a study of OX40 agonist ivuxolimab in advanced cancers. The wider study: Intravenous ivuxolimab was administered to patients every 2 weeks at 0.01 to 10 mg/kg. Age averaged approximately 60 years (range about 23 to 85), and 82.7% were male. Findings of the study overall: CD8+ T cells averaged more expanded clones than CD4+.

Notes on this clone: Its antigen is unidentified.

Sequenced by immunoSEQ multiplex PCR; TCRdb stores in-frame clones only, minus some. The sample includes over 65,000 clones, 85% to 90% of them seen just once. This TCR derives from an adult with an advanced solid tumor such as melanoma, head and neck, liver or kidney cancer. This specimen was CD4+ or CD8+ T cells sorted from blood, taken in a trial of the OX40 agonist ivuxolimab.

The CDR3 protein is CASSEGPNYGYTF. Here the CDR3 DNA reads TGTGCCAGCAGTGAAGGACCCAACTATGGCTACACCTTC. The rearrangement joins TRBV6-1 to TRBJ1-2; no firm D call. V lost 1 base to trimming and J lost 2 bases, with 5 bases between them. The CDR3 covers 13 residues. Germline loops: CDR1 MNHNS, CDR2 SASEGT.